This passage covers 21 T cell receptor beta chains from one sample sequenced in a study of blood T cell repertoires in COVID-19. Produced via immunoSEQ multiplex PCR; TCRdb's table is partial and in-frame only. The sample has about 130,000 clones, roughly four fifths seen once. Input material: peripheral blood. The receptors derive from a woman between 45 and 60 years old with acute or convalescent COVID-19.

This clone has a single count. J is TRBJ2-7 and V is TRBV2; 7 bases match TRBD1. The CDR3 has 15 residues. The V gene's germline CDR1 is SNHLY and CDR2 FYNNEI. V gave up 5 bases and J gave up 4 bases; unmatched junction bases: 11. The CDR3 nucleotides read TGTGCCAGCAGTCCCGACAGGGCCCAACCTTACGAGCAGTACTTC. Residues: CASSPDRAQPYEQYF. The variable domain in full, completed from reference TRBV2 and TRBJ2-7, reads EPEVTQTPSHQVTQMGQEVILRCVPISNHLYFYWYRQILGQKVEFLVSFYNNEISEKSEIFDDQFSVERPDGSNFTLKIRSTKLEDSAMYFCASSPDRAQPYEQYFGPGTRLTVT.

The chain carries TRBV5-1 and TRBJ2-7; 12 bases are shared with TRBD1. V lost 4 bases and J lost 7; bases outside the gene matches: 15. The germline V gene encodes CDR1 SGHRS and CDR2 YFSETQ. CDR3 size: 17 residues. CDR3 sequence reads: CASSLRDRGPQFGEQYF. The CDR3 bases are TGCGCCAGCAGCCTCCGGGACAGGGGGCCCCAATTCGGTGAGCAGTACTTC.

The chain carries TRBV3-1 (or the pseudogene TRBV3-2) and TRBJ1-5; possibly TRBD1 for D (6 bases). Germline CDR1 and CDR2: LGHDT and YNNKEL (reference sequence). V lost 1 base and J lost 7, with 11 bases in between. The CDR3 covers 14 residues. The CDR3 coding sequence is TGTGCCAGCAGCCAAGCGGGGGGCGGGCAGCCCCAGCATTTT. Residues: CASSQAGGGQPQHF.

This clone was detected only once. The chain couples TRBV5-1 to TRBJ2-2; possible D gene TRBD1, 6 bases. The length of the CDR3 is 15 residues. Trimming left V 4 bases short and J 5 bases short, with 15 bases between. Germline V gene sequence: CDR1 SGHRS, CDR2 YFSETQ. The CDR3 bases are TGCGCCAGCAGCATCTACAGGGATGCAACCGGGGAGCTGTTTTTT. Its translation is CASSIYRDATGELFF.

The chain couples TRBV6-5 to TRBJ1-4; 9 positions match TRBD1. Germline V gene data show CDR1 as MNHEY and CDR2 as SVGAGI. Trimming removed 6 bases from V and 8 bases from J; junction bases left unmatched: 7. CDR3 length: 14 amino acids. CDR3 bases: TGTGCCAGCAGGCCAAGAACAGGGGGCGAAAAACTGTTTTTT. This sequence encodes CASRPRTGGEKLFF.

The J gene is TRBJ2-4, the V gene TRBV27, with a possible D match to TRBD1 (7 bases). Germline V gene sequence: CDR1 MNHEY, CDR2 SMNVEV (reference sequence). V was cut by 0 bases and J by 1 base, with 19 bases left in between. This CDR3 contains 19 residues. The CDR3, as DNA: TGTGCCAGCAGTTTATCGAGGTTGGAGGGGGCGGGTGCCAAAAACATTCAGTACTTC. Its translation is CASSLSRLEGAGAKNIQYF.

The chain joins TRBV29-1 to TRBJ2-1, with 7 positions matching TRBD1. Unmatched junction bases numbered 21, after V lost 0 bases and J lost 10 bases. Germline V gene lookup returns CDR1 SQVTM and CDR2 ANQGSEA. The CDR3 has 18 residues. The CDR3 spells CSVEDQRGVGTASREQFF. For the CDR3, the DNA is TGCAGCGTTGAAGATCAAAGAGGGGTCGGGACAGCCTCACGGGAGCAGTTCTTC.

The chain joins TRBV12-3 or TRBV12-4 to TRBJ2-3; possible D gene TRBD2, 6 bases. Trimming took 8 bases from V and 4 from J, leaving 10 bases between them. The CDR3 length is 12 residues. CDR3 DNA: TGTGCCAGCCAACCGGGGGCAGATACGCAGTATTTT. Protein: CASQPGADTQYF.

This clone showed up just a few times. This sequence joins TRBV4-2 and TRBJ1-2; D call uncertain. The CDR3 runs 16 residues. The germline V and J ends were trimmed by 0 bases and 4 bases, with 15 bases remaining between them. The germline gives CDR1 LGHNA, CDR2 YNFKEQ. The CDR3 DNA follows: TGTGCCAGCAGCCAAGATTTCCTGTCAAACTCCTATGGCTACACCTTC. It yields the protein CASSQDFLSNSYGYTF.

The gene calls are TRBV11-3 and TRBJ2-5; possibly TRBD2 for D (6 bases). This CDR3 is built from 13 residues. Trimming shortened V by 5 bases and J by 7 bases, and 14 bases separated the two germline ends. Germline assignment: CDR1 SGHNT and CDR2 YENEEA. In nucleotides, the CDR3 is TGTGCCAGCAGCAAGGGTAACGGGGGGACCCAGTACTTC. Its protein is CASSKGNGGTQYF.

The V gene is TRBV13, the J gene TRBJ1-1; D gene ambiguous. V was trimmed by 2 bases and J by 0 bases, leaving 4 bases between them. CDR1 and CDR2 from the germline V gene are PRHDT and FYEKMQ (reference sequence). There are 13 residues in the CDR3. The CDR3 sequence: CASSLQVNTEAFF. The CDR3 DNA reads TGTGCCAGCAGCTTACAGGTGAACACTGAAGCTTTCTTT.

The chain joins TRBV5-6 to TRBJ2-1; 7 bases are a match to TRBD2. Germline CDR1 and CDR2: SGHDT and YYEEEE. V shed 3 bases and J 15 bases; nucleotides not matched to a gene: 12. The CDR3 loop spans 13 amino acids. The CDR3 nucleotides read TGTGCCAGCAGCTCGCTACACCGGGAGGAGGTGTTCTTC. It is translated as CASSSLHREEVFF. Full variable domain (rest looked up from reference TRBV5-6 and TRBJ2-1): DAGVTQSPTHLIKTRGQQVTLRCSPKSGHDTVSWYQQALGQGPQFIFQYYEEEERQRGNFPDRFSGHQFPNYSSELNVNALLLGDSALYLCASSSLHREEVFFGPGTRLTVL.

This chain connects TRBV27 to TRBJ1-2; D remains unclear. Germline values: CDR1 MNHEY, CDR2 SMNVEV (reference sequence). Trimming took 5 bases from V and 4 from J, leaving 23 bases between them. CDR3 length: 17 residues. In nucleotides, the CDR3 is TGTGCCAGCAGTCCCTATGGGAGAGAAACAAGCCGCTATGGCTACACCTTC. Translated, it gives CASSPYGRETSRYGYTF.

V is TRBV11-2 and J is TRBJ2-5, with 10 nucleotides matching TRBD1. This CDR3 is 17 amino acids long. V lost 3 bases to trimming and J lost 5 bases; unmatched junction nucleotides: 12. Germline CDR1 and CDR2: SGHAT and FQNNGV. The CDR3 bases are TGTGCCAGCAGCTTTTACGCCGGGACAGGGGTGGGGGAGACCCAGTACTTC. The encoded protein is CASSFYAGTGVGETQYF.

The genes are TRBV20-1 and TRBJ2-5; D may be TRBD2 (6 bases). V was shortened by 5 bases and J by 5 bases, with 6 bases between the two germline ends. The germline CDR1 and CDR2 sequences are DFQATT and SNEGSKA (reference sequence). The CDR3 covers 10 residues. CDR3 sequence reads: CSAGGETQYF. CDR3 DNA sequence: TGCAGTGCTGGGGGGGAGACCCAGTACTTC.

The rearrangement uses TRBV11-2 and TRBJ1-1; 7 nucleotides agree with TRBD1. CDR1 and CDR2 from the germline V gene are SGHAT and FQNNGV. The CDR3 loop spans 14 amino acids. V lost 5 bases, J lost 7 bases, and 10 bases stayed unmatched. CDR3 DNA: TGTGCCAGCAGCGAGATGTCAGGGGGGAATGAAGCTTTCTTT. Translation: CASSEMSGGNEAFF.

Concerning this clone itself: Other DNA sequences in this specimen translate into the identical CDR3. The V call is TRBV5-1, the J call TRBJ2-1; 7 bases match TRBD1. This CDR3 has 13 amino acids. V dropped 2 bases and J dropped 4; count of bases not matched to a gene: 0. Germline CDR1 SGHRS, CDR2 YFSETQ. The CDR3 DNA reads TGCGCCAGCAGCTTACAGGGGTACAATGAGCAGTTCTTC. Amino acid sequence: CASSLQGYNEQFF.

The rearrangement joins TRBV11-2 to TRBJ1-6; 8 bases line up with TRBD1. This CDR3 comprises 16 residues. The V and J ends lost 1 base and 10 bases, in that order; junction bases with no gene match: 9. CDR1 and CDR2 (germline): SGHAT, FQNNGV. DNA for the CDR3: TGTGCCAGCAGCTTAGGAGGAGGACAGGGTTGGTCACCCCTCCACTTT. This encodes CASSLGGGQGWSPLHF.

CDR3 in DNA: TGTGCCAGCTCACCACCGCCTGGGGGGCTAGCGGGGAGAAATGAGCAGTTCTTC. This codes for CASSPPPGGLAGRNEQFF. The genes are TRBV18 and TRBJ2-1; 9 bases map to TRBD2. The V gene's germline CDR1 is KGHSH and CDR2 LQKENI. V shed 0 bases, J shed 7 bases, and the junction held 13 bases outside the gene matches. This CDR3 has 18 residues.

The chain uses TRBV5-6 and TRBJ2-7; no definite D call. The V and J ends lost 3 bases and 3 bases respectively, with 4 bases between them. The CDR3 has 11 amino acids. Germline CDR1 is SGHDT and CDR2 is YYEEEE. Here the CDR3 DNA reads TGTGCCAGCAGCTCCAACTACGAGCAGTACTTC. Translated, it gives CASSSNYEQYF. Complete variable domain (other parts from reference TRBV5-6 and TRBJ2-7): DAGVTQSPTHLIKTRGQQVTLRCSPKSGHDTVSWYQQALGQGPQFIFQYYEEEERQRGNFPDRFSGHQFPNYSSELNVNALLLGDSALYLCASSSNYEQYFGPGTRLTVT.

The rearrangement links TRBV30 to TRBJ1-2; 12 bases fit TRBD1. The CDR3 extends over 15 amino acids. V lost 0 bases to trimming and J lost 8 bases; unmatched junction nucleotides: 7. Germline V gene data show CDR1 as GTSNPN and CDR2 as SVGIG (reference sequence). CDR3 region: CAWSVGTGGARGYTF. The CDR3 region has the DNA TGTGCCTGGAGTGTCGGGACAGGGGGCGCCCGGGGCTACACCTTC. The full variable domain, in which reference TRBV30 and TRBJ1-2 provide the parts outside the CDR3, is SQTIHQWPATLVQPVGSPLSLECTVEGTSNPNLYWYRQAAGRGLQLLFYSVGIGQISSEVPQNLSASRPQDRQFILSSKKLLLSDSGFYLCAWSVGTGGARGYTFGSGTRLTVV.